What follows are 9 T cell receptor beta chains derived from one specimen sequenced in a study of T cell repertoires in ileal Crohn's disease. Data came from immunoSEQ multiplex PCR; TCRdb stores just in-frame clones and leaves some out. The sample records thousands of clones, around four fifths being singletons. This sample's time point: inflamed ileum from the surgical specimen. The specimen was ileal tissue. The receptor source for this set is an adult with Crohn's disease.

The rearrangement links TRBV12-2 to TRBJ2-1; no check of the table's D call, TRBD2, against the DNA was made. TRBV12-2 represents a pseudogene. This CDR3 has 15 residues. The CDR3 sequence: CASRSDWSSYNEQFF. The CDR3 DNA sequence: TGTGCAAGTCGCTCGGACTGGAGCTCCTACAATGAGCAGTTCTTC.

The chain joins TRBV12-5 to TRBJ1-3; TRBD1 agrees at 9 bases. CDR3 length: 16 amino acids. V gave up 3 bases and J gave up 4 bases; unmatched junction bases: 7. CDR1 and CDR2 (germline): LGHNT, FRNRAP. For the CDR3, the DNA is TGTGCTAGTGGTTTAAGGACAGGGGTAGGAGGAAACACCATATATTTT. Residues: CASGLRTGVGGNTIYF.

The chain couples TRBV19 to TRBJ2-3, with D perhaps matching TRBD2 (6 bases). Germline lookup yields CDR1 LNHDA and CDR2 SQIVND (reference sequence). This CDR3 has 13 residues. V was trimmed by 3 bases and J by 4 bases, leaving 8 bases between them. The CDR3 sequence is CASSIGRSDTQYF. The CDR3 nucleotides read TGTGCCAGTAGTATTGGGAGGTCAGATACGCAGTATTTT.

V gene TRBV5-8 combines with J gene TRBJ2-3; D remains ambiguous. Germline CDR1 is SGHTS and CDR2 is YDEGEE. The CDR3 is made up of 15 amino acids. Deletions cut 4 bases from V and 0 bases from J, with 12 bases between. This chain's CDR3 is CASSLDTSSTDTQYF. CDR3 nucleotide sequence: TGTGCCAGCAGCCTAGATACCTCCAGCACAGATACGCAGTATTTT. The variable domain in full, with the rest retrieved from reference TRBV5-8 and TRBJ2-3, is EAGVTQSPTHLIKTRGQQATLRCSPISGHTSVYWYQQALGLGLQFLLWYDEGEERNRGNFPPRFSGRQFPNYSSELNVNALELEDSALYLCASSLDTSSTDTQYFGPGTRLTVL.

The gene calls are TRBV5-1 and TRBJ2-3; D is perhaps TRBD1 (6 bases). CDR3 size: 16 residues. From germline, CDR1 is SGHRS and CDR2 YFSETQ. V dropped 2 bases and J dropped 0 bases, with 13 bases sitting between them. DNA for the CDR3: TGCGCCAGCAGCTTAGGGGGTTCCCACAGCACAGATACGCAGTATTTT. It specifies CASSLGGSHSTDTQYF.

The J gene is TRBJ2-3, the V gene TRBV5-1; 8 bases are shared with TRBD2. The J segment lost 4 bases and the V segment lost 2 bases, leaving 6 bases of the junction unmatched. The germline V gene has CDR1 SGHRS and CDR2 YFSETQ. The CDR3 consists of 15 residues. The CDR3 region is CASSFRTSLSDTQYF. CDR3 sequence (DNA): TGCGCCAGCAGCTTCCGGACTAGCTTGTCAGATACGCAGTATTTT.

The chain carries TRBV9 and TRBJ2-1, with 12 bases identical to TRBD2. This CDR3 has 15 residues. V dropped 0 bases and J dropped 10; count of bases not matched to a gene: 5. The germline V gene has CDR1 SGDLS and CDR2 YYNGEE. The CDR3 DNA reads as TGTGCCAGCAGCGTAGTAACTAGCGGGGGGTTAGAGCAGTTCTTC. This gives the protein CASSVVTSGGLEQFF. The variable domain in full, with the rest retrieved from reference TRBV9 and TRBJ2-1, is DSGVTQTPKHLITATGQRVTLRCSPRSGDLSVYWYQQSLDQGLQFLIQYYNGEERAKGNILERFSAQQFPDLHSELNLSSLELGDSALYFCASSVVTSGGLEQFFGPGTRLTVL.

The rearrangement joins TRBV30 to TRBJ2-7, with 10 nucleotides matching TRBD1. From germline, CDR1 is GTSNPN and CDR2 SVGIG (reference sequence). After removal of 2 bases from V and 9 bases from J, the junction contained 7 bases not matched to a gene. CDR3 length: 13 residues. The CDR3, as DNA: TGTGCCTGGAGTCCCACGGACAGGGGGGCGCAGTACTTC. It codes for CAWSPTDRGAQYF.

The chain couples TRBV2 to TRBJ2-1; 9 bases map to TRBD1. Germline CDR1 SNHLY, CDR2 FYNNEI. CDR3 length equals 14 residues. Trimming took 8 bases from V and 7 from J; bases not matched to a gene: 9. The CDR3 protein is CASGAGTGLNEQFF. The CDR3 bases are TGTGCCAGCGGGGCCGGGACAGGGTTGAATGAGCAGTTCTTC.